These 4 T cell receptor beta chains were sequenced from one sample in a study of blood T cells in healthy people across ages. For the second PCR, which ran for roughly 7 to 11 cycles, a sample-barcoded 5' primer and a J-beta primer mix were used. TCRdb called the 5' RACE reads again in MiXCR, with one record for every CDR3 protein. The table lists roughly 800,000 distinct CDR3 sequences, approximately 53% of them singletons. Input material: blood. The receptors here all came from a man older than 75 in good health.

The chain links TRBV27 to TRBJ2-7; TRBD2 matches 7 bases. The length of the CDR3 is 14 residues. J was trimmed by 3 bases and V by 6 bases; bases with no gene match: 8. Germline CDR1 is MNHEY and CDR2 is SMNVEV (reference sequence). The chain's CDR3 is CASRRGGGLYEQYF. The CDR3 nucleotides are TGTGCCAGCAGACGTGGCGGGGGACTCTACGAGCAGTACTTC.

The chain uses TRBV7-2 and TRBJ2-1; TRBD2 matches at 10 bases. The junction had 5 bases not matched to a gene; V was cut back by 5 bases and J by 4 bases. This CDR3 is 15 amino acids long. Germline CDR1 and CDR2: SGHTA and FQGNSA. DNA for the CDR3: TGTACCAGCAGCCCTCGGACTAGCGGATACAATGAGCAGTTCTTC. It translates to CTSSPRTSGYNEQFF.

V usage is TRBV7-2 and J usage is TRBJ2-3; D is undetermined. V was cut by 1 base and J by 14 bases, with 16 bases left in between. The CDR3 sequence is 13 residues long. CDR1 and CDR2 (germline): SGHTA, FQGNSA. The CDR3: CASSLDRVRYAYF. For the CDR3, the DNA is TGTGCCAGCAGCTTAGATAGGGTCAGATACGCGTATTTT.

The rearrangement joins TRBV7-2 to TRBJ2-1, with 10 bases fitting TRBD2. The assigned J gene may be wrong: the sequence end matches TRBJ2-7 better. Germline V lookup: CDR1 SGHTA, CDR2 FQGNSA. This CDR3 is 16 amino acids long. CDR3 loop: CASSRDTLAGVSEQYF. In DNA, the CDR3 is TGTGCCAGCAGCCGAGACACGCTAGCGGGAGTATCCGAGCAGTACTTC.